The 23 T cell receptor beta chains in this list originate from one sample, sequenced in a study of blood T cell repertoires in COVID-19. Only in-frame clones appear in the TCRdb table, and some are missing; sequencing was by immunoSEQ multiplex PCR. In the table there are some 70,000 clones, 88% of which are singletons. Input material: peripheral blood. Receptors originate from an older woman with acute or convalescent COVID-19.

The rearrangement joins TRBV25-1 to TRBJ1-4; D not certain. Germline V lookup: CDR1 MGHDK, CDR2 SYGVNS. The germline V and J ends were trimmed by 0 bases and 8 bases, with 13 bases remaining between them. The CDR3 length is 15 residues. The CDR3 is CASSEYGREEEKLFF. The DNA for the CDR3 is TGTGCCAGCAGTGAATATGGGAGGGAAGAGGAAAAACTGTTTTTT. The whole variable domain, filled in from reference TRBV25-1 and TRBJ1-4, reads EADIYQTPRYLVIGTGKKITLECSQTMGHDKMYWYQQDPGMELHLIHYSYGVNSTEKGDLSSESTVSRIRTEHFPLTLESARPSHTSQYLCASSEYGREEEKLFFGSGTQLSVL.

The chain joins TRBV20-1 to TRBJ1-5; no firm D call. The length of the CDR3 is 21 residues. Germline CDR1 and CDR2: DFQATT and SNEGSKA (reference sequence). V was shortened by 3 bases and J by 4 bases, with 34 bases between the two germline ends. Here the CDR3 DNA reads TGCAGTGCTAGTCTTTATCCGGCTGAGGGAAAGCTGCCGCCGCCTAATCAGCCCCAGCATTTT. It yields the protein CSASLYPAEGKLPPPNQPQHF.

The rearrangement joins TRBV2 to TRBJ2-5, with a weak D call TRBD1 (6 bases). The V gene's germline CDR1 is SNHLY and CDR2 FYNNEI. This CDR3 is 15 amino acids long. V was pared by 4 bases and J by 3 bases, with 15 bases between. This CDR3 is CASSGRGSGKETQYF. CDR3 nucleotides: TGTGCCAGCAGTGGCAGGGGATCGGGGAAAGAGACCCAGTACTTC.

V and J are TRBV5-5 and TRBJ2-7; D is perhaps TRBD2 (5 bases). The CDR3 loop spans 12 amino acids. The V and J ends lost 8 bases and 7 bases respectively, with 16 bases between them. Per the germline V gene, CDR1 is SGHKS and CDR2 is YYEKEE (reference sequence). CDR3 amino acids: CARETAPGEQYF. The CDR3 DNA follows: TGTGCCAGAGAGACTGCCCCGGGGGAGCAGTACTTC.

The rearrangement joins TRBV6-5 to TRBJ1-3, with no clear D. The V end was cut by 0 bases, the J end by 0 bases, with 3 bases between. This CDR3 is 14 amino acids long. From germline, CDR1 is MNHEY and CDR2 SVGAGI. The CDR3 DNA is TGTGCCAGCAGTTACTCTAGCTCTGGAAACACCATATATTTT. Translation gives CASSYSSSGNTIYF.

The rearrangement joins TRBV7-2 to TRBJ1-2; 12 bases match TRBD1. The J segment lost 1 base and the V segment lost 5 bases, leaving 8 bases of the junction unmatched. CDR1 is SGHTA and CDR2 is FQGNSA in the germline V gene. The CDR3 is 17 residues long. The CDR3 loop reads CASSPPGQGAFNYGYTF. The CDR3 bases are TGTGCCAGCAGCCCCCCGGGACAGGGGGCGTTTAACTATGGCTACACCTTC.

The chain employs TRBV28 and TRBJ1-1; D gene unclear. Germline V gene lookup returns CDR1 MDHEN and CDR2 SYDVKM. Trimming removed 1 base at V and 7 bases at J, with 7 bases between. This CDR3 spans 12 amino acids. This chain's CDR3 is CASSLSVGEAFF. CDR3 coding DNA: TGTGCCAGCAGTTTATCCGTCGGTGAAGCTTTCTTT.

This chain connects TRBV5-5 to TRBJ2-2; 7 bases map to TRBD1. This CDR3 comprises 16 residues. V lost 4 bases to trimming and J lost 1 base; unmatched junction nucleotides: 7. Germline V gene lookup returns CDR1 SGHKS and CDR2 YYEKEE (reference sequence). The CDR3 DNA is TGTGCCAGCAGCCTTAAGGGACAGAGGAACACCGGGGAGCTGTTTTTT. This encodes CASSLKGQRNTGELFF.

The J gene is TRBJ1-5, the V gene TRBV19; 9 bases agree with TRBD1. Germline lookup yields CDR1 LNHDA and CDR2 SQIVND (reference sequence). Trimming took 6 bases from V and 5 from J; bases not matched to a gene: 11. CDR3 length: 16 residues. DNA of the CDR3: TGTGCCAGTAGACCCACCGGGACAGGGATTCATCAGCCCCAGCATTTT. This gives the protein CASRPTGTGIHQPQHF.

This clone was detected once. The chain couples TRBV5-1 to TRBJ2-5; no reliable D call. Germline V gives CDR1 SGHRS, CDR2 YFSETQ. Trimming cost V 1 base and J 2 bases, with 9 bases left between them. This CDR3 contains 14 residues. The CDR3 here is CASSLIQIQETQYF. Here the CDR3 DNA reads TGCGCCAGCAGCTTGATCCAAATTCAAGAGACCCAGTACTTC.

The sample holds one count of this clone. The chain is built from TRBV6-1 and TRBJ2-2; D is ambiguous. In germline, CDR1 is MNHNS, CDR2 SASEGT. Trimming pared 3 bases from V and 2 bases from J, leaving 4 bases between. This CDR3 contains 13 residues. In DNA, the CDR3 is TGTGCCAGCAGTGACACAAACACCGGGGAGCTGTTTTTT. Protein product: CASSDTNTGELFF.

The chain couples TRBV28 to TRBJ1-4, with D tentatively TRBD1 (5 bases). V was pared by 7 bases and J by 4 bases, with 16 bases between. CDR1 is MDHEN, CDR2 SYDVKM, per germline. The CDR3 totals 15 residues. The DNA for the CDR3 is TGTGCCAGCAACCTCTCCGGCCAGGGTAATGAAAAACTGTTTTTT. This sequence encodes CASNLSGQGNEKLFF.

This clone was counted between two and nine times. V gene TRBV11-2 combines with J gene TRBJ1-2; TRBD1 might be the D (5 bases). The CDR3 covers 13 residues. Trimming pared 1 base from V and 7 bases from J, leaving 10 bases between. The germline CDR1 and CDR2 sequences are SGHAT and FQNNGV. CDR3 nucleotides: TGTGCCAGCAGCTTAGTCTCGGGGGGTGGCTACACCTTC. Amino acids: CASSLVSGGGYTF.

The rearrangement links TRBV30 to TRBJ2-1; 8 nucleotides agree with TRBD2. CDR3 length: 13 amino acids. Trimming at V came to 3 bases and at J to 10 bases, leaving 8 bases not matched to a gene. Germline values: CDR1 GTSNPN, CDR2 SVGIG (reference sequence). In DNA form, the CDR3 reads TGTGCCTGGAGCCGAGCGGGGGTTAGGGAGCAGTTCTTC. Translated: CAWSRAGVREQFF.

This clone was seen a single time. The gene calls are TRBV19 and TRBJ1-2; 7 positions match TRBD1. The junction had 14 bases not matched to a gene; V was cut back by 9 bases and J by 1 base. Germline V gene lookup returns CDR1 LNHDA and CDR2 SQIVND (reference sequence). The CDR3 is made up of 16 amino acids. This CDR3 is CASAIRQGGGNYGYTF. The CDR3 bases are TGTGCCAGCGCAATCAGACAGGGCGGAGGTAACTATGGCTACACCTTC. The full variable domain, its missing parts supplied by reference TRBV19 and TRBJ1-2, is DGGITQSPKYLFRKEGQNVTLSCEQNLNHDAMYWYRQDPGQGLRLIYYSQIVNDFQKGDIAEGYSVSREKKESFPLTVTSAQKNPTAFYLCASAIRQGGGNYGYTFGSGTRLTVV.

The genes are TRBV27 and TRBJ1-3; D possibly corresponds to TRBD1 (6 bases). CDR1 is MNHEY and CDR2 is SMNVEV in the germline V gene (reference sequence). Trimming stripped 6 bases from V and 0 bases from J, with 12 bases between. The CDR3 totals 15 residues. CDR3: CASRRGGASGNTIYF. CDR3 nucleotides: TGTGCCAGCAGGAGGGGGGGGGCCTCTGGAAACACCATATATTTT.

This clone was seen just once. V and J are TRBV30 and TRBJ1-4, with a tentative D call TRBD1 (5 bases). Germline values: CDR1 GTSNPN, CDR2 SVGIG (reference sequence). V dropped 1 base and J dropped 8 bases, with 29 bases sitting between them. The CDR3 runs 19 residues. The CDR3 protein is CAWSEIGPGLGALGEKLFF. The DNA of the CDR3 is TGTGCCTGGAGTGAGATTGGGCCTGGGTTAGGGGCCCTAGGGGAAAAACTGTTTTTT.

The chain joins TRBV27 to TRBJ2-7; D is unresolved. The germline gives CDR1 MNHEY, CDR2 SMNVEV (reference sequence). Trimming left V 4 bases short and J 3 bases short, with 16 bases between. This CDR3 has 15 residues. The CDR3: CASSSRLHTYYEQYF. The CDR3 nucleotides are TGTGCCAGCAGTTCCCGACTTCACACATACTACGAGCAGTACTTC.

This clone appeared a single time. The chain links TRBV5-1 to TRBJ1-1; TRBD1 aligns across 8 bases. V was pared by 5 bases and J by 4 bases, with 7 bases of the junction left unmatched. Germline values: CDR1 SGHRS, CDR2 YFSETQ. This CDR3 has 14 amino acids. The chain's CDR3 is CASRPTGGGTEAFF. DNA for the CDR3: TGCGCCAGCAGGCCTACAGGGGGAGGCACTGAAGCTTTCTTT.

The V gene is TRBV11-2, the J gene TRBJ1-1; tentative D call: TRBD1 (5 bases). The CDR3 runs to 15 residues. V was trimmed by 1 base and J by 4 bases, leaving 13 bases between them. Germline CDR1 SGHAT, CDR2 FQNNGV. This CDR3 reads CASSLGVVRATEAFF. The CDR3 nucleotides read TGTGCCAGCAGCTTAGGGGTTGTCAGGGCCACTGAAGCTTTCTTT. The complete variable domain, with remaining parts taken from reference TRBV11-2 and TRBJ1-1, reads EAGVAQSPRYKIIEKRQSVAFWCNPISGHATLYWYQQILGQGPKLLIQFQNNGVVDDSQLPKDRFSAERLKGVDSTLKIQPAKLEDSAVYLCASSLGVVRATEAFFGQGTRLTVV.

The genes are TRBV4-3 and TRBJ2-5; maybe TRBD2 (6 bases). Trimming cost V 0 bases and J 3 bases, with 8 bases left between them. This CDR3 contains 14 residues. Germline loops: CDR1 LGHNA, CDR2 YSLEER. The CDR3 bases are TGCGCCAGCAGCCAAGACGCGGGGAAAGAGACCCAGTACTTC. It translates to CASSQDAGKETQYF.

The sample holds one count of this clone. The chain is built from TRBV5-1 and TRBJ2-7; D perhaps matches TRBD1 (6 bases). CDR3 length equals 14 residues. From germline, CDR1 is SGHRS and CDR2 YFSETQ. Trimming took 1 base from V and 6 from J, leaving 14 bases between them. CDR3 DNA: TGCGCCAGCAGCTTGACAGCACAGGGTAGCGAGCAGTACTTC. Its protein is CASSLTAQGSEQYF.

This clone was seen more than once but under ten times. The rearrangement links TRBV14 to TRBJ1-1; 7 nucleotides align to TRBD1. Germline values: CDR1 SGHDN, CDR2 FVKESK. V shed 0 bases and J 4 bases; nucleotides not matched to a gene: 11. The CDR3 runs to 17 residues. Here the CDR3 DNA reads TGTGCCAGCAGCCAAGAGGCAGGGGGAGGAATAGGCACTGAAGCTTTCTTT. Its translation is CASSQEAGGGIGTEAFF. Supplemented by reference TRBV14 and TRBJ1-1, the full variable domain reads EAGVTQFPSHSVIEKGQTVTLRCDPISGHDNLYWYRRVMGKEIKFLLHFVKESKQDESGMPNNRFLAERTGGTYSTLKVQPAELEDSGVYFCASSQEAGGGIGTEAFFGQGTRLTVV.